The 25 T cell receptor beta chains below were found in one sample sequenced in a study of shared clonotypes between healthy human individuals. Naive CD8 cells were CD45RO-negative, positively selected for CCR7, excluding terminally differentiated effector memory CD45RA+ cells. The assay was immunoSEQ multiplex PCR, and TCRdb's table has in-frame clones only and misses some. Of about 820,000 clones in the sample, around 92% were seen once. The sample taken for sequencing was naive CD8+ T cells sorted from blood. The receptor set was obtained from a man younger than 45 in good health.

The rearrangement joins TRBV27 to TRBJ2-5; 7 bases align to TRBD1. The CDR3 contains 17 residues. Germline V gene data show CDR1 as MNHEY and CDR2 as SMNVEV (reference sequence). The V segment lost 0 bases and the J segment 4 bases; nucleotides outside the gene matches: 11. In nucleotides, the CDR3 is TGTGCCAGCAGTTTATCCCGACAGGGAAGATCTGGAGAGACCCAGTACTTC. Amino acids: CASSLSRQGRSGETQYF.

V and J are TRBV7-6 and TRBJ2-1, with D uncertain. The V and J ends lost 1 base and 2 bases respectively, with 6 bases between them. The CDR3 has 14 amino acids. Germline values: CDR1 SGHVS, CDR2 FNYEAQ. CDR3 protein: CASSLGGTYNEQFF. The CDR3 bases are TGTGCCAGCAGCTTAGGCGGTACCTACAATGAGCAGTTCTTC.

V usage is TRBV7-9 and J usage is TRBJ2-1; the match to TRBD1 covers 9 bases. V gave up 1 base and J gave up 7 bases; unmatched junction bases: 8. The CDR3 is made up of 16 amino acids. Per the germline V gene, CDR1 is SEHNR and CDR2 is FQNEAQ (reference sequence). For the CDR3, the DNA is TGTGCCAGCAGCTTAGTTTCGAGACAGGGGGTGAATGAGCAGTTCTTC. Translating gives CASSLVSRQGVNEQFF. Full variable domain (remainder filled in from reference TRBV7-9 and TRBJ2-1): DTGVSQNPRHKITKRGQNVTFRCDPISEHNRLYWYRQTLGQGPEFLTYFQNEAQLEKSRLLSDRFSAERPKGSFSTLEIQRTEQGDSAMYLCASSLVSRQGVNEQFFGPGTRLTVL.

The chain links TRBV2 to TRBJ2-1, with 13 bases matching TRBD2. The ends lost 7 bases at V and 5 bases at J; junction bases unmatched: 5. Per germline, CDR1 SNHLY and CDR2 FYNNEI. The CDR3 is made up of 15 amino acids. CDR3 amino acids: CASMTSGRSHNEQFF. Written as DNA, the CDR3 is TGTGCCAGCATGACTAGCGGGAGGTCCCACAATGAGCAGTTCTTC.

This sequence joins TRBV2 and TRBJ1-5, with 11 bases fitting TRBD1. The CDR3 runs to 16 residues. V lost 4 bases, J lost 0 bases, and 2 bases stayed unmatched. Germline V lookup: CDR1 SNHLY, CDR2 FYNNEI. The CDR3 coding sequence is TGTGCCAGCAGTGGGGGGACAGGGGGTAGCAATCAGCCCCAGCATTTT. This codes for CASSGGTGGSNQPQHF.

CDR3: CSVEGTSGENEQYF. The DNA for the CDR3 is TGCAGCGTTGAAGGGACTAGCGGGGAAAACGAGCAGTACTTC. V gene TRBV29-1 combines with J gene TRBJ2-7; 12 nucleotides agree with TRBD2. From germline, CDR1 is SQVTM and CDR2 ANQGSEA. J gave up 5 bases and V 1 base, and 3 bases lay outside the gene matches. The CDR3 is 14 residues long.

Comment on this clone: The sample has other DNA sequences that encode this CDR3 too. V gene TRBV27 combines with J gene TRBJ2-2; no definite D call. This CDR3 is built from 13 residues. V lost 2 bases and J 3 bases, leaving 4 bases between the germline ends. CDR1 and CDR2 from the germline V gene are MNHEY and SMNVEV (reference sequence). CDR3 in DNA: TGTGCCAGCAGTTTACTCGACACCGGGGAGCTGTTTTTT. This encodes CASSLLDTGELFF.

About this clone: Other DNA sequences from this sample encode an identical CDR3 as well. The chain joins TRBV7-9 to TRBJ2-7; D ambiguous. CDR3 length: 11 residues. Per germline, CDR1 SEHNR and CDR2 FQNEAQ (reference sequence). The V end lost 2 bases, the J end lost 6 bases, and 5 bases lay between the germline ends. The CDR3 sequence is CASSLSFEQYF. Here the CDR3 DNA reads TGTGCCAGCAGCTTAAGTTTCGAGCAGTACTTC.

The chain employs TRBV20-1 and TRBJ2-7; D gene unclear. This CDR3 has 11 residues. V gave up 1 base and J gave up 4 bases, with 5 bases separating them. CDR1 DFQATT and CDR2 SNEGSKA come from the germline V gene (reference sequence). CDR3 sequence: CSARVEYEQYF. CDR3 DNA: TGCAGTGCTAGAGTCGAATACGAGCAGTACTTC.

J is TRBJ2-7 and V is TRBV15; D may be TRBD2 (5 bases). This CDR3 has 13 residues. V was cut by 0 bases and J by 6 bases, with 9 bases left in between. Germline CDR1 is LNHNV and CDR2 is YYDKDF (reference sequence). The chain's CDR3 is CATSRDSVGEQYF. CDR3 nucleotide sequence: TGTGCCACCAGCAGAGATAGCGTAGGCGAGCAGTACTTC.

The chain is built from TRBV2 and TRBJ2-7; TRBD1 agrees at 9 bases. The CDR3 consists of 13 residues. Germline V gene data show CDR1 as SNHLY and CDR2 as FYNNEI. The J segment lost 2 bases and the V segment lost 7 bases, leaving 3 bases of the junction unmatched. As DNA, the CDR3 is TGTGCCAGCACTCGACAGGGGGCCTACGAGCAGTACTTC. This encodes CASTRQGAYEQYF.

The V call is TRBV4-1, the J call TRBJ2-2, with D perhaps matching TRBD1 or TRBD2 (5 bases each). The CDR3 spans 16 residues. The germline gives CDR1 MGHRA, CDR2 YSYEKL. Trimming took 4 bases from V and 3 from J, leaving 15 bases between them. This CDR3 reads CASSPKRDLDTGELFF. The CDR3 DNA reads TGCGCCAGCAGCCCTAAGAGGGACCTCGACACCGGGGAGCTGTTTTTT.

This clone came up once. The V gene is TRBV27, the J gene TRBJ2-7; D possibly uses TRBD1 or TRBD2 (5 bases each). Trimming removed 3 bases from V and 3 bases from J, with 15 bases in between. Per germline, CDR1 MNHEY and CDR2 SMNVEV (reference sequence). This CDR3 contains 15 residues. The chain's CDR3 is CASSLHRLGSYEQYF. CDR3 coding DNA: TGTGCCAGCAGTTTGCACAGGCTGGGGAGCTACGAGCAGTACTTC.

This clone has just one count. The rearrangement joins TRBV5-1 to TRBJ2-1, with D possibly matching TRBD2 (5 bases). Deletions cut 4 bases from V and 0 bases from J, with 20 bases between. CDR3 size: 18 residues. CDR1 SGHRS and CDR2 YFSETQ come from the germline V gene. In nucleotides, the CDR3 is TGCGCCAGCAGCCAGCGGCCAGCTGAACGAAGCTCCTACAATGAGCAGTTCTTC. This sequence encodes CASSQRPAERSSYNEQFF.

The rearrangement links TRBV18 to TRBJ2-7; D is unclear. The CDR3 is made up of 14 amino acids. The V end lost 3 bases, the J end lost 0 bases, and 9 bases lay between the germline ends. The germline gives CDR1 KGHSH, CDR2 LQKENI. CDR3 nucleotide sequence: TGTGCCAGCTCACCGGCATTCGACTCCTACGAGCAGTACTTC. This codes for CASSPAFDSYEQYF.

The chain employs TRBV28 and TRBJ2-5; D might be TRBD1 or TRBD2, each matching 6 bases. Germline V gives CDR1 MDHEN, CDR2 SYDVKM. V was trimmed by 6 bases and J by 2 bases, leaving 22 bases between them. This CDR3 contains 17 residues. The CDR3 nucleotides read TGTGCCAGCAGCTTCATCGGGGGCCATCAGACACAAGAGACCCAGTACTTC. Protein: CASSFIGGHQTQETQYF.

The V gene is TRBV27, the J gene TRBJ2-6; D gene uncertain. CDR1 and CDR2 (germline): MNHEY, SMNVEV (reference sequence). V was trimmed by 3 bases and J by 4 bases, leaving 13 bases between them. This CDR3 comprises 16 residues. In DNA form, the CDR3 reads TGTGCCAGCAGTTTTGGTACCCCCTCCGGGGCCAACGTCCTGACTTTC. As protein: CASSFGTPSGANVLTF.

Regarding this clone: The same CDR3 also results from other DNA sequences found in this sample. Here the CDR3 reads CASSLGSSYNEQFF. The CDR3 DNA is TGTGCCAGCAGTTTGGGGAGCTCCTACAATGAGCAGTTCTTC. This chain uses TRBV27 with TRBJ2-1, with D possibly matching TRBD2 (5 bases). The V and J ends lost 3 bases and 0 bases respectively, with 6 bases between them. This CDR3 has 14 residues. Germline lookup yields CDR1 MNHEY and CDR2 SMNVEV (reference sequence).

The gene calls are TRBV28 and TRBJ2-3, with 10 positions matching TRBD2. The CDR3 totals 15 residues. The junction had 5 bases not matched to a gene; V was cut back by 6 bases and J by 2 bases. Germline CDR1 reads MDHEN; CDR2 reads SYDVKM. DNA of the CDR3: TGTGCCAGCAGGCCAACTAGCGGGACCACAGATACGCAGTATTTT. Protein: CASRPTSGTTDTQYF.

The rearrangement uses TRBV19 and TRBJ2-3; 12 bases are a match to TRBD2. With V trimmed by 6 bases and J by 6 bases, 7 bases remained unmatched. Per germline, CDR1 LNHDA and CDR2 SQIVND (reference sequence). This CDR3 spans 15 amino acids. The CDR3: CASSWTSGNMDTQYF. The CDR3 nucleotides are TGTGCCAGTAGCTGGACTAGCGGGAATATGGATACGCAGTATTTT. Together with reference TRBV19 and TRBJ2-3, the CDR3 gives the full variable domain: DGGITQSPKYLFRKEGQNVTLSCEQNLNHDAMYWYRQDPGQGLRLIYYSQIVNDFQKGDIAEGYSVSREKKESFPLTVTSAQKNPTAFYLCASSWTSGNMDTQYFGPGTRLTVL.

V gene TRBV9 combines with J gene TRBJ2-5; D remains ambiguous. Germline V gene lookup returns CDR1 SGDLS and CDR2 YYNGEE. CDR3 length: 13 residues. Trimming removed 3 bases from V and 1 base from J, with 7 bases in between. CDR3 amino acids: CASSGIVQETQYF. CDR3 nucleotides: TGTGCCAGCAGCGGGATAGTCCAAGAGACCCAGTACTTC.

The chain employs TRBV7-6 and TRBJ2-7, with TRBD2 matching over 12 bases. Per germline, CDR1 SGHVS and CDR2 FNYEAQ. This CDR3 is 16 amino acids long. J gave up 5 bases and V 1 base, and 6 bases lay outside the gene matches. This chain's CDR3 is CASSLELAGGIHEQYF. The CDR3 coding sequence is TGTGCCAGCAGCTTAGAACTAGCGGGAGGTATCCACGAGCAGTACTTC.

The chain recombines TRBV7-2 with TRBJ2-5, with 9 bases matching TRBD1. The CDR3 contains 16 residues. J lost 5 bases, V lost 4 bases, and 11 bases had no gene match. Germline V gene data show CDR1 as SGHTA and CDR2 as FQGNSA. CDR3 sequence: CASSSHRDRDWETQYF. The CDR3 DNA is TGTGCCAGCAGCTCCCACAGGGACAGGGATTGGGAGACCCAGTACTTC.

The V call is TRBV4-2, the J call TRBJ1-2, with 9 bases that match TRBD1. The trim removed 0 bases at V and 3 bases at J, leaving 5 bases unmatched. CDR1 is LGHNA and CDR2 is YNFKEQ in the germline V gene. The CDR3 sequence is 16 residues long. The DNA of the CDR3 is TGTGCCAGCAGCCAAGATTTGAGGACAGGGGACTATGGCTACACCTTC. Protein product: CASSQDLRTGDYGYTF.

This sequence joins TRBV5-4 and TRBJ2-7; D possibly corresponds to TRBD1 (6 bases). The CDR3 consists of 14 residues. Trimming shortened V by 6 bases and J by 3 bases, and 16 bases separated the two germline ends. The V gene's germline CDR1 is SGHNT and CDR2 YYREEE (reference sequence). As DNA, the CDR3 is TGTGCCAGCACCTCGGACAGCCCCCGCTACGAGCAGTACTTC. It encodes CASTSDSPRYEQYF.